This T cell receptor (beta chain) was retrieved from a study of blood T cells in healthy people across ages (dated by TCRdb to the mid-2010s). About the study as a whole: In model experiments, roughly one uniquely barcoded TCR beta cDNA molecule per two T cells was captured by template switching. Age-related changes in TCR beta repertoire diversity were measured in the study by deep sequencing normalized with unique cDNA molecular identifiers. Donors were grouped into four age groups: young (average approximately 16 years), middle-aged (around 39), aged (about 60) and long-lived (approximately 75). The study analyzed two additional independent replicas of 1 million unique cDNA reads from the same blood draw for two donors, one aged 18 to 29 and one aged 80 or older. General findings and caveats noted by the study authors: Because profiling used bulk unsorted PBMCs, naive and antigen-experienced compartments could not be compared conclusively. Observed TCR beta diversity correlated strongly with the percentage of naive T cells measured by flow cytometry. Compared with the aged group, more naive CD4+ T cells, fewer expanded clones and increased TCR diversity were shown by the long-lived group, suggesting age selection. Total diversity estimates from one million sequenced T cells were considered lower bounds and underestimates. Because donor CMV infection status was unknown, age-related changes in expanded clonotypes were potentially confounded. As age increased, observed TCR beta diversity per million T cells dropped in a roughly linear way, and a significant reduction was already evident by age approximately 40.

A word on this clonotype: The clone's antigen remains unknown. Base quality data are lacking; no much larger clone is found one base away.

Library preparation used 5' RACE. The sequencing machine was an Illumina HiSeq 2500. The second PCR ran for roughly 7 to 11 cycles and used a J-beta primer mix along with a sample-barcoded 5' primer. A unique molecular identifier was introduced onto each TCR beta cDNA molecule by a template-switch 5' adaptor carrying 12 random nucleotides. Each sample yielded at least 2.5 million CDR3-containing paired-end reads. The Mint cDNA synthesis kit, primed by a TRBC-specific oligonucleotide, was used to synthesize first-strand cDNA from all RNA. All cDNA was treated with uracil-DNA glycosylase and then went through a first 18-cycle PCR with the universal primers M1SS and BC2_uni_R. The original methods were these. For normalization, 1 million high-quality reads were randomly selected from each sample, with every read carrying a distinct molecular identifier. Instead of being binned into consensus sequences, reads that shared molecular identifiers were thrown out. MiTCR, with a Q25 quality threshold and the strictest error-elimination algorithm, was used for CDR3 identification, clonotype clustering and error correction. A nonparametric unseen species model with Euler transformation was used to estimate a lower bound on total TCR beta diversity. TCRdb trimmed the raw reads at Q25, called clones with MiXCR and kept productive beta chains. Each CDR3 protein appears once, grouped with its most common genes and DNA. TCRdb's processing, not the authors', yielded these V and J calls. For this sample there are about 510,000 distinct CDR3 sequences; about a quarter appear just once. The top ten hold approximately 4% of the sample.

The roughly 37 donors, aged about 6 to 95 years, were systemically healthy Caucasian individuals from Russia. Each donor gave approximately 10 milliliters of peripheral blood, collected into EDTA-treated Vacutainer tubes. Ficoll-Paque density-gradient centrifugation was used to isolate PBMCs, with at least 7 million per sample. Total RNA was extracted from PBMCs with Trizol reagent, with at least 5 micrograms obtained per sample. For every donor, an aliquot of PBMCs went through flow cytometry to measure the percentages of naive CD45RAhigh/CD27high T cells. Reading from cysteine to phenylalanine, the CDR3 counts 16 amino acids. Only the CDR3 portion is preserved as DNA: 48 bases, with reading frame beginning at the first base. The CDR1 and CDR2 encoded by the germline V gene are SNHLY and FYNNEI. Deletion took 6 bases off V and 2 bases off J, with a span of 17 bases between the germline ends. The sample also formed part of further work on T cells of mothers and their children. Looking at the second paper: Donors were nine systemically healthy Caucasian individuals: three mothers and their six children. cDNA synthesis consumed the entire amount of extracted RNA, loaded at about 1.5 ug RNA in each 15 ul reaction. In the second PCR, sample barcodes and 2-4 random nucleotides were introduced via the M1S primer. More than 8 million TCR beta CDR3 reads were obtained from each mother, and roughly 3.1 million reads were obtained from each child. Thymic selection similarly shapes TCR recombination output in related and unrelated pairs, with minor effect from inherited differences. Normalized repertoire overlap in related mother-child pairs was always slightly higher than in unrelated mother-child pairs, but the difference was never significant. No persistent microchimeric T cell clones were detected, at a sensitivity of roughly 93 clones per million clonotypes. The study used deep NGS to compare TCR beta repertoires of mothers and children, seeking features distinguishing related mother-child pairs from unrelated individuals. The mean age was roughly 44 +/- 4 years for the mothers and approximately 11 +/- 4 years for the children. After adapters were ligated using NEBNext reagents, the libraries underwent 100+100 nt paired-end sequencing on an Illumina HiSeq 2000. To prevent cross-contamination, the mother and child libraries were prepared a month apart and were sequenced in separate runs. Each donor had between roughly 450,000 and 2,300,000 distinct TCR beta clonotypes identified. Naive TCR beta clonotypes were estimated from low-frequency clonotypes matched to each donor's FACS-determined naive share, without sorting.

This receptor was identified in a boy aged 2 to 10 in good health. The sequencing sample was made of blood. The sequence links TRBV2 to TRBJ1-3; no D gene can be assigned with confidence. The DNA is as follows: TGTGCCAGCAGGCTCCAGATCTCGGCAGCTGGAAACACCATATATTTT. The encoded protein is CASRLQISAAGNTIYF.